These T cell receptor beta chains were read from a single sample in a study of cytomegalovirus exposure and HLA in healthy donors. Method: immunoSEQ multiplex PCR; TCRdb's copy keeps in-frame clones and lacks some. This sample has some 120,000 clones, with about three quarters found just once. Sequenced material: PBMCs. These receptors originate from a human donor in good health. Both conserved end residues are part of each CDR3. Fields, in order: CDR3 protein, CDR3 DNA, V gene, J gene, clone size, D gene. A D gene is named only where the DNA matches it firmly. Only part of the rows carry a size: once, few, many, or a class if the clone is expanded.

cdr3_aa: CASSFTDRTGELFF
cdr3_nt: TGTGCCAGCAGCTTCACGGACAGGACCGGGGAGCTGTTTTTT
v_call: TRBV11-2
j_call: TRBJ2-2
clone_size: NA
d_call: TRBD1

cdr3_aa: CASSVLSGDFYEQYF
cdr3_nt: TGTGCCAGCAGTGTGTTATCGGGGGATTTTTACGAGCAGTACTTC
v_call: TRBV2
j_call: TRBJ2-7
clone_size: NA
d_call: NA

cdr3_aa: CASRLQGLRNNEQFF
cdr3_nt: TGTGCCAGCAGGTTACAGGGGCTCCGGAACAATGAGCAGTTCTTC
v_call: TRBV9
j_call: TRBJ2-1
clone_size: NA
d_call: TRBD1

cdr3_aa: CASSLVEAVYGYTF
cdr3_nt: TGTGCCAGCAGCTTAGTAGAGGCAGTCTATGGCTACACCTTC
v_call: TRBV7-9
j_call: TRBJ1-2
clone_size: once
d_call: NA

cdr3_aa: CASTQTGGSSYEQYF
cdr3_nt: TGTGCCAGCACCCAAACAGGGGGAAGCTCCTACGAGCAGTACTTC
v_call: TRBV6-5
j_call: TRBJ2-7
clone_size: NA
d_call: TRBD1

cdr3_aa: CASSLLDGRREAFF
cdr3_nt: TGTGCCAGCAGTTTGTTAGATGGGCGACGAGAAGCTTTCTTT
v_call: TRBV27
j_call: TRBJ1-1
clone_size: NA
d_call: NA

cdr3_aa: CASSVAVGTGGKLTEAFF
cdr3_nt: TGTGCCAGCAGCGTAGCCGTCGGGACAGGGGGTAAGTTGACTGAAGCTTTCTTT
v_call: TRBV9
j_call: TRBJ1-1
clone_size: NA
d_call: TRBD1

cdr3_aa: CASSRRQGGEAFF
cdr3_nt: TGTGCCAGCAGCCGACGACAGGGCGGTGAAGCTTTCTTT
v_call: TRBV7-8
j_call: TRBJ1-1
clone_size: NA
d_call: TRBD1

cdr3_aa: CASSNLCRGDSYEQYF
cdr3_nt: TGTGCCAGCAGCAATCTTTGCCGGGGAGACTCCTACGAGCAGTACTTC
v_call: TRBV21-1
j_call: TRBJ2-7
clone_size: NA
d_call: NA

cdr3_aa: CASSAHMTSGDLTDTQYF
cdr3_nt: TGTGCCAGCAGCGCCCACATGACTAGCGGGGACCTCACAGATACGCAGTATTTT
v_call: TRBV9
j_call: TRBJ2-3
clone_size: NA
d_call: TRBD2

cdr3_aa: CASSPEASGGFYNEQFF
cdr3_nt: TGTGCCAGCAGCCCTGAGGCTAGCGGGGGGTTTTATAATGAGCAGTTCTTC
v_call: TRBV9
j_call: TRBJ2-1
clone_size: NA
d_call: TRBD2

cdr3_aa: CASSPGWDTNQPQHF
cdr3_nt: TGCGCCAGCAGCCCGGGGTGGGACACAAATCAGCCCCAGCATTTT
v_call: TRBV5-1
j_call: TRBJ1-5
clone_size: NA
d_call: NA

cdr3_aa: CASRRQGTNEKLFF
cdr3_nt: TGTGCCAGCAGAAGACAGGGAACTAATGAAAAACTGTTTTTT
v_call: TRBV6-4
j_call: TRBJ1-4
clone_size: NA
d_call: TRBD1

cdr3_aa: CASSLVIGEAFF
cdr3_nt: TGTGCCAGCAGCTTAGTTATCGGTGAAGCTTTCTTT
v_call: TRBV13
j_call: TRBJ1-1
clone_size: few
d_call: NA

cdr3_aa: CASSSGDGTEAFF
cdr3_nt: TGTGCCAGCAGCTCAGGGGACGGCACTGAAGCTTTCTTT
v_call: TRBV9
j_call: TRBJ1-1
clone_size: NA
d_call: NA

cdr3_aa: CASSLEGGSQPQHF
cdr3_nt: TGCGCCAGCAGCTTGGAAGGGGGCAGTCAGCCCCAGCATTTT
v_call: TRBV5-1
j_call: TRBJ1-5
clone_size: NA
d_call: TRBD1

cdr3_aa: CAISKNGQGVGYTF
cdr3_nt: TGTGCCATCAGTAAAAATGGACAGGGAGTCGGCTACACCTTC
v_call: TRBV10-3
j_call: TRBJ1-2
clone_size: NA
d_call: TRBD1

cdr3_aa: CASSYSSRSSGNTIYF
cdr3_nt: TGTGCCAGCAGTTACTCTTCCCGCAGCTCTGGAAACACCATATATTTT
v_call: TRBV6-5
j_call: TRBJ1-3
clone_size: NA
d_call: NA

cdr3_aa: CASSLEGDTQYF
cdr3_nt: TGTGCCAGCAGCTTAGAGGGGGATACGCAGTATTTT
v_call: TRBV7-9
j_call: TRBJ2-3
clone_size: NA
d_call: NA

cdr3_aa: CASSESGTGQFF
cdr3_nt: TGTGCCAGCAGTGAGAGCGGGACAGGGCAGTTCTTC
v_call: TRBV27
j_call: TRBJ2-1
clone_size: few
d_call: NA

cdr3_aa: CASSSGQGVQPQHF
cdr3_nt: TGTGCCAGCAGCTCCGGACAGGGAGTCCAGCCCCAGCATTTT
v_call: TRBV7-9
j_call: TRBJ1-5
clone_size: NA
d_call: TRBD1

cdr3_aa: CASSQSVGQDGGYTF
cdr3_nt: TGTGCCAGCAGCCAAAGCGTGGGACAGGACGGTGGCTACACCTTC
v_call: TRBV6-1
j_call: TRBJ1-2
clone_size: NA
d_call: TRBD1

cdr3_aa: CATSRDGQGLYGYTF
cdr3_nt: TGTGCCACCAGCAGAGATGGACAGGGCCTCTATGGCTACACCTTC
v_call: TRBV15
j_call: TRBJ1-2
clone_size: once
d_call: TRBD1

cdr3_aa: CASSYSRAGADYGYTF
cdr3_nt: TGTGCCAGCAGTTACTCGAGGGCGGGGGCGGACTATGGCTACACCTTC
v_call: TRBV6-5
j_call: TRBJ1-2
clone_size: NA
d_call: NA

cdr3_aa: CASSQGKYQPQHF
cdr3_nt: TGTGCCAGCAGTCAGGGGAAGTATCAGCCCCAGCATTTT
v_call: TRBV6-5
j_call: TRBJ1-5
clone_size: NA
d_call: NA

cdr3_aa: CASSLGTSGGRGRETQYF
cdr3_nt: TGTGCCAGCAGCTTGGGGACTAGCGGGGGGAGGGGTCGGGAGACCCAGTACTTC
v_call: TRBV5-5
j_call: TRBJ2-5
clone_size: once
d_call: TRBD2

cdr3_aa: CSVEEGAGGNTIYF
cdr3_nt: TGCAGCGTTGAGGAGGGGGCTGGTGGAAACACCATATATTTT
v_call: TRBV29-1
j_call: TRBJ1-3
clone_size: once
d_call: TRBD1

cdr3_aa: CASSGQDRSYNQPQHF
cdr3_nt: TGTGCCAGCAGTGGCCAGGACAGGAGCTACAATCAGCCCCAGCATTTT
v_call: TRBV6-1
j_call: TRBJ1-5
clone_size: few
d_call: TRBD1

cdr3_aa: CASSQAPAGEYGYTF
cdr3_nt: TGCGCCAGCAGCCAAGCCCCAGCAGGGGAGTATGGCTACACCTTC
v_call: TRBV4-1
j_call: TRBJ1-2
clone_size: few
d_call: NA

cdr3_aa: CASSPSPSGGTGELFF
cdr3_nt: TGTGCCAGCAGCCCAAGTCCGAGCGGGGGCACCGGGGAGCTGTTTTTT
v_call: TRBV7-3
j_call: TRBJ2-2
clone_size: NA
d_call: TRBD2

cdr3_aa: CASSGGTTNTDTQYF
cdr3_nt: TGTGCCAGCAGTGGGGGGACTACAAACACAGATACGCAGTATTTT
v_call: TRBV25-1
j_call: TRBJ2-3
clone_size: NA
d_call: TRBD2